The next 11 T cell receptor beta chains were all read from a single sample in a study of CD8+ T cells in alopecia areata. Reverse transcribed after extraction, RNA yielded cDNA as the sequencing template. Repertoires were generated with immunoSEQ multiplex PCR, while TCRdb's copy carries only in-frame clones and drops some. Of roughly 92,000 clones in the sample, 60% to 80% are singletons; the top ten hold about 18%. Treatment defined: oral pan-JAK inhibitor, 5-10 mg twice daily. The source was CD8+ T cells sorted from blood, collected around week 46, from a patient treated with tofacitinib. These receptors all come from a human donor with alopecia areata.

J is TRBJ1-4 and V is TRBV4-3; D unclear. V lost 0 bases and J lost 8, with 13 bases in between. The length of the CDR3 is 15 residues. Looked up from germline, CDR1 is LGHNA and CDR2 is YSLEER. The CDR3 DNA sequence: TGCGCCAGCAGCCAAGATTTGGCACAGACAGAAAAACTGTTTTTT. Translation: CASSQDLAQTEKLFF.

The CDR3: CASSQDWRGGADTQYF. The CDR3 coding sequence is TGCGCCAGCAGCCAAGATTGGAGGGGAGGGGCAGATACGCAGTATTTT. This rearrangement joins TRBV4-3 to TRBJ2-3; 7 bases fit TRBD2. The J segment lost 4 bases and the V segment lost 0 bases, leaving 7 bases of the junction unmatched. The CDR3 is 16 amino acids. The germline V gene has CDR1 LGHNA and CDR2 YSLEER.

The chain uses TRBV7-3 and TRBJ1-1, with 9 bases lining up with TRBD1. The germline V gene encodes CDR1 SGHTA and CDR2 FQGTGA. The CDR3 has 14 residues. V lost 3 bases and J lost 2; bases outside the gene matches: 1. The chain's CDR3 is CASSFTGGNTEAFF. CDR3 in DNA: TGTGCCAGCAGCTTCACAGGGGGCAACACTGAAGCTTTCTTT. Combining the CDR3 with reference TRBV7-3 and TRBJ1-1 gives the whole variable domain GAGVSQTPSNKVTEKGKYVELRCDPISGHTALYWYRQSLGQGPEFLIYFQGTGAADDSGLPNDRFFAVRPEGSVSTLKIQRTERGDSAVYLCASSFTGGNTEAFFGQGTRLTVV.

The chain joins TRBV19 to TRBJ1-1, with a possible D match to TRBD1 (5 bases). V lost 10 bases, J lost 6 bases, and 18 bases lay in between. The CDR3 length is 13 residues. The germline gives CDR1 LNHDA, CDR2 SQIVND (reference sequence). The CDR3 DNA sequence: TGTGCCACCCTAACCCCGGCAGGGTCTGAAGCTTTCTTT. Amino acids: CATLTPAGSEAFF.

This clone occurred a few times. The CDR3 sequence: CASSIGGEGTEAFF. The CDR3 DNA reads as TGTGCCAGTAGTATAGGAGGGGAGGGCACTGAAGCTTTCTTT. The V and J genes are TRBV19 and TRBJ1-1, with D perhaps matching TRBD1 (5 bases). With 1 base removed from V and 4 bases from J, the gap between germline ends came to 10 bases. Germline V gene sequence: CDR1 LNHDA, CDR2 SQIVND (reference sequence). The CDR3 spans 14 residues.

The V call is TRBV4-3, the J call TRBJ2-1, with TRBD2 matching 7 bases. This CDR3 comprises 14 residues. Germline V gives CDR1 LGHNA, CDR2 YSLEER. Unmatched junction bases numbered 3, after V lost 1 base and J lost 6 bases. The CDR3 reads CASSQGTSPNEQFF. The CDR3 DNA is TGCGCCAGCAGCCAAGGGACTAGTCCCAATGAGCAGTTCTTC.

The chain combines TRBV7-6 with TRBJ2-7, with D perhaps matching TRBD1 (7 bases). Trimming left V 5 bases short and J 4 bases short, with 18 bases between. CDR3 length: 15 residues. Germline V gene data show CDR1 as SGHVS and CDR2 as FNYEAQ. CDR3 residues: CASSRRVRGAYEQYF. CDR3 bases: TGTGCCAGCAGCCGAAGAGTCAGGGGGGCGTACGAGCAGTACTTC.

The chain employs TRBV6-6 and TRBJ2-2; the match to TRBD1 covers 8 bases. J was trimmed by 4 bases and V by 0 bases; bases with no gene match: 4. The CDR3 covers 16 residues. Per the germline V gene, CDR1 is MNHNY and CDR2 is SVGAGI (reference sequence). Here the CDR3 reads CASSYSRTGPTGELFF. For the CDR3, the DNA is TGTGCCAGCAGTTACTCAAGGACAGGGCCCACCGGGGAGCTGTTTTTT.

This rearrangement joins TRBV5-6 to TRBJ1-1; D may be TRBD1 (6 bases). The ends were cut back, 0 bases at V and 3 bases at J, with 9 bases in the middle. CDR3 length: 14 amino acids. Germline V lookup: CDR1 SGHDT, CDR2 YYEEEE. The CDR3 DNA is TGTGCCAGCAGCTTGGGGACAGCCCACACTGAAGCTTTCTTT. Amino acid sequence: CASSLGTAHTEAFF.

With respect to this clone: Other DNA sequences in this specimen translate into the identical CDR3. The rearrangement uses TRBV30 and TRBJ2-7, with 7 bases identical to TRBD2. This CDR3 is 15 amino acids long. V lost 0 bases and J lost 1; bases outside the gene matches: 6. Germline values: CDR1 GTSNPN, CDR2 SVGIG (reference sequence). This CDR3 is CAWSVGTGGSYEQYF. The CDR3 DNA reads TGTGCCTGGAGTGTGGGGACGGGGGGTTCCTACGAGCAGTACTTC.

This clone was picked up a small number of times. The V call is TRBV2, the J call TRBJ2-3, with 8 bases fitting TRBD2. V lost 6 bases and J lost 0; bases outside the gene matches: 8. The CDR3 runs 16 residues. Germline values: CDR1 SNHLY, CDR2 FYNNEI. This CDR3 is CASRAGASGSTDTQYF. For the CDR3, the DNA is TGTGCCAGCAGGGCTGGGGCTAGCGGGAGCACAGATACGCAGTATTTT.